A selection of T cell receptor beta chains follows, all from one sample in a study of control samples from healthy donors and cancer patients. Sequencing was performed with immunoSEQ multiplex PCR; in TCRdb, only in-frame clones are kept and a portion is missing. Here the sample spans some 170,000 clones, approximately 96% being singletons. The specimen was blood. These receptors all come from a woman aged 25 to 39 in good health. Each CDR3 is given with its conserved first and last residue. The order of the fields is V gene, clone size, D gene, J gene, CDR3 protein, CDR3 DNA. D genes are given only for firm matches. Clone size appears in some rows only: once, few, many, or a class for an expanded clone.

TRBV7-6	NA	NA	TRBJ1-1	CASSSLTGPEAFF	TGTGCCAGCAGCTCCCTGACAGGCCCTGAAGCTTTCTTT
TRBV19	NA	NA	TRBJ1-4	CASSLRHGGRVGEKLFF	TGTGCCAGTAGTCTACGACACGGGGGGCGGGTCGGTGAAAAACTGTTTTTT
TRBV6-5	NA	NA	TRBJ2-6	CASSPLSSGANVLTF	TGTGCCAGCAGCCCGTTGAGCTCTGGGGCCAACGTCCTGACTTTC
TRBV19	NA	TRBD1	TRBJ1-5	CASSIGTGGVDQPQHF	TGTGCCAGTAGTATTGGGACAGGGGGCGTAGATCAGCCCCAGCATTTT
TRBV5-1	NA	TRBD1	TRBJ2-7	CASSLVPDRGDEQYF	TGCGCCAGCAGCTTGGTACCCGACAGGGGGGACGAGCAGTACTTC
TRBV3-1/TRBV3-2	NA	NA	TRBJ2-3	CASSPGPTDTQYF	TGTGCCAGCAGCCCTGGGCCCACAGATACGCAGTATTTT
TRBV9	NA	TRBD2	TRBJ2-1	CASSATTGGFRNEQFF	TGTGCCAGCAGCGCCACAACGGGAGGTTTTAGGAATGAGCAGTTCTTC
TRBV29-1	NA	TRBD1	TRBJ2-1	CSVGGTGFEQFF	TGCAGCGTTGGGGGGACAGGGTTCGAGCAGTTCTTC
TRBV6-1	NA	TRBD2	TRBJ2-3	CASSDGAGDPDTQYF	TGTGCCAGCAGTGATGGGGCGGGAGACCCAGATACGCAGTATTTT
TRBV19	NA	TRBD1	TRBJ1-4	CASSVPGQGNEKLFF	TGTGCCAGTAGTGTACCGGGACAGGGTAATGAAAAACTGTTTTTT
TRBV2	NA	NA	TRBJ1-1	CASIWGRENTEAFF	TGTGCCAGCATTTGGGGGCGCGAGAACACTGAAGCTTTCTTT
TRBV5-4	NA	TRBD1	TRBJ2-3	CASSPDRGRTDTQYF	TGTGCCAGCAGCCCGGACAGGGGCCGCACAGATACGCAGTATTTT
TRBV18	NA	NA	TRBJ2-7	CASSHEQVYEQYF	TGTGCCAGCTCACACGAACAGGTCTACGAGCAGTACTTC
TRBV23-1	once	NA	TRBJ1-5	CASSQWTDLSFRPQHF	TGCGCCAGCAGTCAATGGACAGATTTGTCGTTTCGGCCCCAGCATTTT
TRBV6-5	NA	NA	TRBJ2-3	CATNSDTSTDTQYF	TGTGCCACAAATAGCGACACTAGCACAGATACGCAGTATTTT
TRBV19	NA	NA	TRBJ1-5	CASSTRDKRQPQHF	TGTGCCAGTAGTACCCGGGACAAGAGGCAGCCCCAGCATTTT
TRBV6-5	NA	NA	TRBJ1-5	CASGLSNQPQHF	TGTGCCAGCGGGCTGAGCAATCAGCCCCAGCATTTT
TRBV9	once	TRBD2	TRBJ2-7	CASSEGTSGAYEQYF	TGTGCCAGCAGCGAGGGGACTAGCGGTGCCTACGAGCAGTACTTC
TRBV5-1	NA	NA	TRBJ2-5	CASSLVVQETQYF	TGCGCCAGCAGCTTAGTAGTCCAAGAGACCCAGTACTTC
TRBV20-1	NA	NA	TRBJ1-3	CSASSWESRNTIYF	TGCAGTGCTAGTAGTTGGGAATCTAGAAACACCATATATTTT
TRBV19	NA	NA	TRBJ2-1	CASSIRGYEQFF	TGTGCCAGTAGTATCAGGGGTTATGAGCAGTTCTTC
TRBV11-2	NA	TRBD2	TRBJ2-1	CASSFPGLANEQFF	TGTGCCAGCAGCTTCCCGGGACTAGCAAATGAGCAGTTCTTC
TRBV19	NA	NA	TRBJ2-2	CASSIVRATNTGELFF	TGTGCCAGTAGTATAGTTAGGGCCACGAACACCGGGGAGCTGTTTTTT
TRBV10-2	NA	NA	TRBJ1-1	CASGDTLNTEAFF	TGCGCCAGCGGAGACACCTTGAACACTGAAGCTTTCTTT
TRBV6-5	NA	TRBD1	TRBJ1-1	CASSRQGFGDTEAFF	TGTGCCAGCAGTCGACAGGGGTTTGGTGACACTGAAGCTTTCTTT
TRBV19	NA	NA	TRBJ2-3	CASRDSPATDTQYF	TGTGCCAGCCGGGACTCCCCAGCGACAGATACGCAGTATTTT
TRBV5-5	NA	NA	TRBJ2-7	CASSLGPRDNYEQYF	TGTGCCAGCAGCTTGGGGCCCCGGGACAACTACGAGCAGTACTTC
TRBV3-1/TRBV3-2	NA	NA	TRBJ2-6	CASTLHRGSGANVLTF	TGTGCCAGCACCCTACATAGGGGATCTGGGGCCAACGTCCTGACTTTC
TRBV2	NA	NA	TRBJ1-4	CASRLGDNNEKLFF	TGTGCCAGCAGGCTGGGGGATAATAATGAAAAACTGTTTTTT
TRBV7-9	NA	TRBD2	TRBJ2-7	CASSLGRTSGDYEQYF	TGTGCCAGCAGCTTAGGTAGGACTAGCGGCGACTACGAGCAGTACTTC
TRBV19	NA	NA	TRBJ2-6	CASSVSRVGANVLTF	TGTGCCAGTAGTGTCAGTAGGGTTGGGGCCAACGTCCTGACTTTC
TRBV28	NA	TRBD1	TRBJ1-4	CASSFRTGTNEKLFF	TGTGCCAGCAGTTTCCGGACAGGGACTAATGAAAAACTGTTTTTT
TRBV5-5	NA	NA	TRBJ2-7	CASSRGGGTNSYEQYF	TGTGCCAGCAGCCGGGGAGGTGGGACGAACTCCTACGAGCAGTACTTC
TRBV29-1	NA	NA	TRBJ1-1	CSVQPLMNTEAFF	TGCAGCGTTCAGCCTCTGATGAACACTGAAGCTTTCTTT
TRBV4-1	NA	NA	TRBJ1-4	CASSLTRGEKLFF	TGCGCCAGCAGCCTCACCCGGGGCGAAAAACTGTTTTTT
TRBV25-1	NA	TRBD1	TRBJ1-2	CASRRTGKGGYTF	TGTGCCAGTAGACGGACAGGGAAAGGGGGCTACACCTTC
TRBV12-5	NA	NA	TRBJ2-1	CASGFPRGKQFF	TGTGCTAGTGGTTTTCCCCGCGGAAAGCAGTTCTTC
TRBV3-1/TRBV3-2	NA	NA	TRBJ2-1	CASSPGRGGTNEQFF	TGTGCCAGCAGCCCTGGTCGCGGTGGCACGAATGAGCAGTTCTTC
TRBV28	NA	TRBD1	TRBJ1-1	CASSQLDRARTEAFF	TGTGCCAGCAGTCAACTTGACAGGGCGCGCACTGAAGCTTTCTTT
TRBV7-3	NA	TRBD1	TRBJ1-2	CASSQLGTGLTTF	TGTGCCAGCAGCCAACTCGGGACAGGTCTAACCACCTTC
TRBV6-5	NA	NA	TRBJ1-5	CASSSQAGVGQPQHF	TGTGCCAGCAGTTCCCAAGCAGGGGTAGGTCAGCCCCAGCATTTT